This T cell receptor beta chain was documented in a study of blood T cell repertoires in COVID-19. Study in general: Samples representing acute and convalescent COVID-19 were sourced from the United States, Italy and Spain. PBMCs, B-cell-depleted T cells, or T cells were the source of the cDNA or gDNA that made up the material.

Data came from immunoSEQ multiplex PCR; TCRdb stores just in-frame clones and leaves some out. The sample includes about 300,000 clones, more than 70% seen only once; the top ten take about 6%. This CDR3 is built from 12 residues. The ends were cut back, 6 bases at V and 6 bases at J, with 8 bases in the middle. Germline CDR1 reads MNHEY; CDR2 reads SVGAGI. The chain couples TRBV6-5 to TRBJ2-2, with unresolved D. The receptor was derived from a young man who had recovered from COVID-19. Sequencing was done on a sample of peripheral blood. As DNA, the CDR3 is TGTGCCAGCAGGGCACTATCCGGGGAGCTGTTTTTT. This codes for CASRALSGELFF.